This T cell receptor (beta chain) stems from a study of blood T cell repertoires in COVID-19. The wider study: From T cells, B-cell-depleted T cells, or PBMCs came the material, which was cDNA or gDNA.

In the original analysis: Researchers report that nucleated cell counts were estimated from reference gene primer amplification. The data were produced by immunoSEQ multiplex PCR, yet TCRdb's version contains in-frame clones alone and is incomplete. From that table come the V and J calls and clone size; the DNA was used to work out D and trimming. The sample has 35,000 to 45,000 clones; roughly 87% are singletons. The sequenced sample consisted of peripheral blood. The receptor's source is a human donor in a cohort sampled during active COVID-19.

The CDR3 DNA sequence: TGCGCCAGCAGCTTGGCTGGGGCCCTCGATTACGAGCAGTACTTC. This encodes CASSLAGALDYEQYF. The chain combines TRBV5-1 with TRBJ2-7; TRBD1 is a possible D gene (5 bases). CDR1 is SGHRS and CDR2 is YFSETQ in the germline V gene. V shed 0 bases and J shed 4 bases, with 14 bases lying between them. The CDR3 spans 15 residues. The entire variable domain, with the rest obtained from reference TRBV5-1 and TRBJ2-7, is as follows: KAGVTQTPRYLIKTRGQQVTLSCSPISGHRSVSWYQQTPGQGLQFLFEYFSETQRNKGNFPGRFSGRQFSNSRSEMNVSTLELGDSALYLCASSLAGALDYEQYFGPGTRLTVT.